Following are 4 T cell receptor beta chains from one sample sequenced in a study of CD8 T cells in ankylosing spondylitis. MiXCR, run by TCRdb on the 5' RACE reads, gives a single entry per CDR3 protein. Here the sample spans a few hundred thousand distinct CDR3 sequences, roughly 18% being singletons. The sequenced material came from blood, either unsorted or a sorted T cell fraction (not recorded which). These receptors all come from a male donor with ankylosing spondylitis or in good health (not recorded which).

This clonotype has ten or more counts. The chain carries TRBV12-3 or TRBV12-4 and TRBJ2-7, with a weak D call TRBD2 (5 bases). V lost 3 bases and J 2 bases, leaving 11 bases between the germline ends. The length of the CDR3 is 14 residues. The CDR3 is CASSFSARPYEQYF. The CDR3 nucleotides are TGTGCCAGCAGTTTTAGCGCGCGCCCCTACGAGCAGTACTTC.

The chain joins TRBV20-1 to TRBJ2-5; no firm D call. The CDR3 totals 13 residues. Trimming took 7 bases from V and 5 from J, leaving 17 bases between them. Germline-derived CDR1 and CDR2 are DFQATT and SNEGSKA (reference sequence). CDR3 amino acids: CSVPRELSETQYF. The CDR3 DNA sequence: TGCAGTGTCCCAAGGGAACTAAGTGAGACCCAGTACTTC.

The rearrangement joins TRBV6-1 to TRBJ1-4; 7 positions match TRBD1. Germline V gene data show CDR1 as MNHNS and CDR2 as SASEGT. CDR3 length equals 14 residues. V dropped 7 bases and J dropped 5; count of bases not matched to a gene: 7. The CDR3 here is CASTRTGVNEKLFF. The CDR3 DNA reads TGTGCCAGCACCCGAACAGGGGTGAATGAAAAACTGTTTTTT.

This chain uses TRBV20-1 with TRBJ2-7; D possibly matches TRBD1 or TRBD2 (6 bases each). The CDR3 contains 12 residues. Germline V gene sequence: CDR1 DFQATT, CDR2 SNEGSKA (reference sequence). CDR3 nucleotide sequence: TGCAGCATACCCCTAGGGGGGTACGAGCAGTACTTC. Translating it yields CSIPLGGYEQYF.